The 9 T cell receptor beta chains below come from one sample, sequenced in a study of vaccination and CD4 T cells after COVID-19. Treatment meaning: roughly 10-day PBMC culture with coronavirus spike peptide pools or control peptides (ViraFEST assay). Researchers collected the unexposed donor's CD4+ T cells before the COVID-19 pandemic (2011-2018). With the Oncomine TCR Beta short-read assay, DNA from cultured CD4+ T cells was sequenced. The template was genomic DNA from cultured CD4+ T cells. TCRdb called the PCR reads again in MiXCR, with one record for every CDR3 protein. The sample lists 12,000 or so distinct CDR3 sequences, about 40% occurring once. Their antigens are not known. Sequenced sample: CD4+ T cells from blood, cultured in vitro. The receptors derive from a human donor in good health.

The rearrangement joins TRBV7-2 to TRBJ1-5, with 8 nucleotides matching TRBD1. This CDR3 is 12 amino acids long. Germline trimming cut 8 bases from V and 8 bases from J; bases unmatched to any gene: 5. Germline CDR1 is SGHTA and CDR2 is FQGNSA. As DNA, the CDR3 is TGTGCCAGCTCAACGACAGGGGAGCCCCAGCATTTT. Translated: CASSTTGEPQHF.

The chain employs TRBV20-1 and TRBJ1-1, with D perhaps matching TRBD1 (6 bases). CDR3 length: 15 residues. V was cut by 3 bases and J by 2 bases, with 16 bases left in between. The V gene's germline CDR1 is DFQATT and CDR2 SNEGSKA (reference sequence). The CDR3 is CSASRPWGANTEAFF. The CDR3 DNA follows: TGCAGTGCTAGCCGCCCGTGGGGGGCTAACACTGAAGCTTTCTTT.

The CDR3 coding sequence is TGTGCCAGCAGCTTAGCGCTAGCGCCTACAGATACGCAGTATTTT. This sequence encodes CASSLALAPTDTQYF. V and J are TRBV7-2 and TRBJ2-3; perhaps TRBD2 as D (6 bases). The V gene's germline CDR1 is SGHTA and CDR2 FQGNSA. V shed 0 bases and J shed 3 bases, with 10 bases lying between them. This CDR3 comprises 15 residues.

The CDR3 loop reads CSARSGTSGTSGANVLTF. CDR3 sequence (DNA): TGCAGTGCTAGATCCGGGACTAGCGGGACCTCTGGGGCCAACGTCCTGACTTTC. The chain uses TRBV20-1 and TRBJ2-6; 13 bases fit TRBD2. This CDR3 region has 18 residues. Germline V CDR1 and CDR2: DFQATT, SNEGSKA (reference sequence). V was pared by 2 bases and J by 0 bases, with 4 bases of the junction left unmatched.

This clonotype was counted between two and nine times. CDR3 nucleotide sequence: TGTGCCACCAGTGAGACCCGAATCTGGAACACCGGGGAGCTGTTTTTT. Amino acids: CATSETRIWNTGELFF. The genes are TRBV24-1 and TRBJ2-2; no definite D call. Per the germline V gene, CDR1 is KGHDR and CDR2 is SFDVKD. CDR3 size: 16 residues. The V gene lost 4 bases and the J gene lost 1 base, with 12 bases spanning the gap.

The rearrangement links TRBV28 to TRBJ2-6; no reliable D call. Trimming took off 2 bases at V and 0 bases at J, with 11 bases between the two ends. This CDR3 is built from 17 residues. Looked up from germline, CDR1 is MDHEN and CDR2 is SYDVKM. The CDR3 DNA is TGTGCCAGCAGTTTACCTATCCGGAACTCTGGGGCCAACGTCCTGACTTTC. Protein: CASSLPIRNSGANVLTF. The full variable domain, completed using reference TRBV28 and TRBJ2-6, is DVKVTQSSRYLVKRTGEKVFLECVQDMDHENMFWYRQDPGLGLRLIYFSYDVKMKEKGDIPEGYSVSREKKERFSLILESASTNQTSMYLCASSLPIRNSGANVLTFGAGSRLTVL.

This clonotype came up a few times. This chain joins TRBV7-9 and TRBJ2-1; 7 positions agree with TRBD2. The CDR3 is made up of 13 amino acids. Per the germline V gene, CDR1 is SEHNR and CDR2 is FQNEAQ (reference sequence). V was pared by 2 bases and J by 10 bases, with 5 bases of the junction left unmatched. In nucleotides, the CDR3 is TGTGCCAGCAGCTTAACCCAGGGAGGGGAGCAGTTCTTC. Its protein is CASSLTQGGEQFF.

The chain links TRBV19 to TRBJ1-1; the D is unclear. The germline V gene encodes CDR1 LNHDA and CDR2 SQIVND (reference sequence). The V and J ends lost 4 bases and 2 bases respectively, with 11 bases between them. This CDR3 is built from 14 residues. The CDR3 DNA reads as TGTGCCAGTAGTAAGGCCCAGTCTAACACTGAAGCTTTCTTT. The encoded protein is CASSKAQSNTEAFF.

This chain's CDR3 is CASSPNPAGTGNSPLHF. The CDR3 DNA sequence: TGTGCCAGCAGCCCGAATCCCGCCGGGACAGGGAATTCACCCCTCCACTTT. V gene TRBV7-6 combines with J gene TRBJ1-6; 9 nucleotides agree with TRBD1. Germline-derived CDR1 and CDR2 are SGHVS and FNYEAQ. Trimming took 5 bases from V and 7 from J; bases not matched to a gene: 12. This CDR3 has 17 residues.